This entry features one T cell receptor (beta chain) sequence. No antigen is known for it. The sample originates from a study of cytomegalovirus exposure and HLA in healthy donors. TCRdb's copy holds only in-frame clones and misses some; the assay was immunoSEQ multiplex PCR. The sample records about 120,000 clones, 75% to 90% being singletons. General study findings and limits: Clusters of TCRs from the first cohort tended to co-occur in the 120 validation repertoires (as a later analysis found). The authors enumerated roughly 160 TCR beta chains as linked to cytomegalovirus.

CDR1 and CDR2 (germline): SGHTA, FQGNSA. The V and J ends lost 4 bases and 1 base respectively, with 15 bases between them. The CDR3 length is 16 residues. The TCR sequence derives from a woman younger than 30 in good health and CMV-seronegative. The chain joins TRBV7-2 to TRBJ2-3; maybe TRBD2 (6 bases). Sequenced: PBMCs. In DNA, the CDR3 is TGTGCCAGCAGCTCCGGGGGTGGATTGGGCACAGATACGCAGTATTTT. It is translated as CASSSGGGLGTDTQYF.